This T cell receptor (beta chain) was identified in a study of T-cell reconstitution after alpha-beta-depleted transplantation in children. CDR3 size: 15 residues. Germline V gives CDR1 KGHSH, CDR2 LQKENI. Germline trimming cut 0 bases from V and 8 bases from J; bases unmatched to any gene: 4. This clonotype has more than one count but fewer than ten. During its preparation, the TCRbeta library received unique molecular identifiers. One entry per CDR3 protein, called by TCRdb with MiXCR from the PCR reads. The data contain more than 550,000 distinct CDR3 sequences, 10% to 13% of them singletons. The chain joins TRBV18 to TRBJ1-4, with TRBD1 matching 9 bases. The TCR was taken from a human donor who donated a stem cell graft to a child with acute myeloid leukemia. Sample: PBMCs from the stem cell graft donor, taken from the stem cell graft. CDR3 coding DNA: TGTGCCAGCTCACCACCGGGACAGGGAGGCGAAAAACTGTTTTTT. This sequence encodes CASSPPGQGGEKLFF.